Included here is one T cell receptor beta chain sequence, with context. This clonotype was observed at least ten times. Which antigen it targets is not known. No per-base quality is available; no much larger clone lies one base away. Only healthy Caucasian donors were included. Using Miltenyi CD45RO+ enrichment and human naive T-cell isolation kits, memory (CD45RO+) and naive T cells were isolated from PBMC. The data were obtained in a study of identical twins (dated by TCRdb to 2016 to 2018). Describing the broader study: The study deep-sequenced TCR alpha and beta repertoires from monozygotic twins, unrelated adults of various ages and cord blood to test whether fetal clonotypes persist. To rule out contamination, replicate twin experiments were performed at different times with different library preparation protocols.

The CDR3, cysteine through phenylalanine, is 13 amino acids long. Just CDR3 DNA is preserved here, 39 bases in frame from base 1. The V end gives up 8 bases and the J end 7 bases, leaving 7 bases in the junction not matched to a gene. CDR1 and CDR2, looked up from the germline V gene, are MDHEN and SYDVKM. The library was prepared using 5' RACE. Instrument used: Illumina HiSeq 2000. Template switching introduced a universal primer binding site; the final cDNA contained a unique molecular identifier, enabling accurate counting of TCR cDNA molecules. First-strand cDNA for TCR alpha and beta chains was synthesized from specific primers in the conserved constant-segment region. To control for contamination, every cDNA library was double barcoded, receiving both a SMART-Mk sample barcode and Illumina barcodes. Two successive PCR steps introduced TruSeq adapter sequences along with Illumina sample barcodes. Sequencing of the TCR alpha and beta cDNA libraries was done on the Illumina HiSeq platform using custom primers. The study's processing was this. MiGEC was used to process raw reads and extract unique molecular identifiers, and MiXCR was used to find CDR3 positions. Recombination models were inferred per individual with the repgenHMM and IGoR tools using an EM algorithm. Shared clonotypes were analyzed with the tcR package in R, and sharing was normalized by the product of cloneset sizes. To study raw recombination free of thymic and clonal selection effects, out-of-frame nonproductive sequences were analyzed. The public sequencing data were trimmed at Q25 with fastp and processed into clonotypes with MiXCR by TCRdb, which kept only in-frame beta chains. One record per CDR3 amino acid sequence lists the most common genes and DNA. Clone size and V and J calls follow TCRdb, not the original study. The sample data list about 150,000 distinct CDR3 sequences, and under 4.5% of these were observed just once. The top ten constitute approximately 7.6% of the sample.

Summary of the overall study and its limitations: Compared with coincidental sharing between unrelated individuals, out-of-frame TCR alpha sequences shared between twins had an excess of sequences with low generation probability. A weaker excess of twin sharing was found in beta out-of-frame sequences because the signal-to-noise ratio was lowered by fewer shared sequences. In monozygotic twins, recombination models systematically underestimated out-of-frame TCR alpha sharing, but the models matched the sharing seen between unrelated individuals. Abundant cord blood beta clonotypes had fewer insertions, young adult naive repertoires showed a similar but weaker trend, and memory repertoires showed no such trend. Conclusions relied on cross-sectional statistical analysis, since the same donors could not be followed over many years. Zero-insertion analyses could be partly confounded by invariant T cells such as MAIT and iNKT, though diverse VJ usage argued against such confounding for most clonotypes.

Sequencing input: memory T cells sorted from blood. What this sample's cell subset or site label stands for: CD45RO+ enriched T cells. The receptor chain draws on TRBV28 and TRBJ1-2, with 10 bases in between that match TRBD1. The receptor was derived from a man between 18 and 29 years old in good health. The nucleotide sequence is TGTGCCAGCTTGGGACAGGGGTCGAGTGGCTACACCTTC. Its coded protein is CASLGQGSSGYTF.